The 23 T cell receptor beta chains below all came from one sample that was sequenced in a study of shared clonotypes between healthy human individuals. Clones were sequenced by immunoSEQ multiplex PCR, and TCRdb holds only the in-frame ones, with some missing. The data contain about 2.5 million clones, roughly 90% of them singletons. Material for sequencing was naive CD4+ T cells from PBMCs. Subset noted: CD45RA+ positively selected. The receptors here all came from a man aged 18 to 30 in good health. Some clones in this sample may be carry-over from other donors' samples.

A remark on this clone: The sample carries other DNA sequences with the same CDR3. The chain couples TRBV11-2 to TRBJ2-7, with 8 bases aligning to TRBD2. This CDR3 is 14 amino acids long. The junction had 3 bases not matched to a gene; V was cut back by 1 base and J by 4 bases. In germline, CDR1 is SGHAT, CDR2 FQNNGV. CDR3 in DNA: TGTGCCAGCAGCTTAGTGACGGGAGGGTACGAGCAGTACTTC. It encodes CASSLVTGGYEQYF.

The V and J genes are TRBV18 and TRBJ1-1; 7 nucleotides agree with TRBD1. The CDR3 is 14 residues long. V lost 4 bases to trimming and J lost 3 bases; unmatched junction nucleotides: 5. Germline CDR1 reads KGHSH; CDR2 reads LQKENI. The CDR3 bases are TGTGCCAGCTCACTTTCCGACAGGGACACTGAAGCTTTCTTT. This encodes CASSLSDRDTEAFF.

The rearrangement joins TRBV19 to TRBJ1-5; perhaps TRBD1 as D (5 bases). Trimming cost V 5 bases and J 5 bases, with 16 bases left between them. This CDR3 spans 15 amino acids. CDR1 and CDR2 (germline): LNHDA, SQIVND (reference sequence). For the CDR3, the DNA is TGTGCCAGTAGTGGATGGCAGGGAGCGGATCAGCCCCAGCATTTT. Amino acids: CASSGWQGADQPQHF.

The CDR3 protein is CASSLLGPTGWFSEKLFF. The CDR3 DNA follows: TGTGCCAGCAGCCTACTGGGGCCGACAGGGTGGTTTAGTGAAAAACTGTTTTTT. This sequence joins TRBV7-8 and TRBJ1-4; 7 bases map to TRBD1. The CDR3 extends over 18 amino acids. With 5 bases clipped from V and 7 bases from J, the junction kept 19 bases outside the gene matches. Germline V CDR1 and CDR2: SGHVS, FQNEAQ.

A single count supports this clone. The CDR3: CASSVGDWAGELFF. In DNA form, the CDR3 reads TGTGCCAGCAGCGTAGGGGATTGGGCCGGGGAGCTGTTTTTT. V gene TRBV9 combines with J gene TRBJ2-2; no firm D call. From germline, CDR1 is SGDLS and CDR2 YYNGEE. CDR3 length: 14 amino acids. The V end lost 0 bases, the J end lost 6 bases, and 9 bases lay between the germline ends.

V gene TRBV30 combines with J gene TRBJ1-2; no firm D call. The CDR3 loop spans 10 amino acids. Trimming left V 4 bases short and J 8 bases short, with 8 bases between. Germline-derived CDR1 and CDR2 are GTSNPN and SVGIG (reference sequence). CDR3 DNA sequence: TGTGCCTGGAACTTTAACGGCTACACCTTC. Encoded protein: CAWNFNGYTF.

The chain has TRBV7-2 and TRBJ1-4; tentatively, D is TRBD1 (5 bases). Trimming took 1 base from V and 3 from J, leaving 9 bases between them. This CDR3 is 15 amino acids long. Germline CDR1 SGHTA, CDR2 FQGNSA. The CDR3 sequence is CASSLVWGANEKLFF. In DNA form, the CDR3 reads TGTGCCAGCAGCTTAGTTTGGGGGGCTAATGAAAAACTGTTTTTT.

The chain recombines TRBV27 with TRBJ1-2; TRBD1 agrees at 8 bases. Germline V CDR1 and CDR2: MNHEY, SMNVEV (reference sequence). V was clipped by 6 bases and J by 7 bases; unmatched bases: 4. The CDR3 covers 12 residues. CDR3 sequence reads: CASRPQGGGYTF. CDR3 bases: TGTGCCAGCAGGCCACAGGGGGGTGGCTACACCTTC.

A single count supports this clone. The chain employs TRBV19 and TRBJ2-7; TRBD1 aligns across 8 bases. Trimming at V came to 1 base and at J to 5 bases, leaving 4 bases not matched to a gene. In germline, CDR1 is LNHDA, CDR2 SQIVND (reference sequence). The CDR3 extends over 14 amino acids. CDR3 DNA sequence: TGTGCCAGTAGTATAGGGACAGGGAACCACGAGCAGTACTTC. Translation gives CASSIGTGNHEQYF.

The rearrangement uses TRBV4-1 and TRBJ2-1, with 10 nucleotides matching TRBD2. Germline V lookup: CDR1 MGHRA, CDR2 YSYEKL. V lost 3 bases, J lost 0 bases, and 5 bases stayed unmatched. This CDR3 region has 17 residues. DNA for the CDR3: TGCGCCAGCAGCCACCCTAGCGGGAGCAGCTCCTACAATGAGCAGTTCTTC. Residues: CASSHPSGSSSYNEQFF.

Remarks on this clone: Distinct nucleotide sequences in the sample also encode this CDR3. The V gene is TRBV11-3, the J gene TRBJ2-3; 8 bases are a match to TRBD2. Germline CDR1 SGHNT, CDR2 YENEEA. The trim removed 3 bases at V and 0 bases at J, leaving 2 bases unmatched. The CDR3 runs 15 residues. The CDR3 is CASSFASGSTDTQYF. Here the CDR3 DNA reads TGTGCCAGCAGCTTCGCTAGCGGGAGCACAGATACGCAGTATTTT.

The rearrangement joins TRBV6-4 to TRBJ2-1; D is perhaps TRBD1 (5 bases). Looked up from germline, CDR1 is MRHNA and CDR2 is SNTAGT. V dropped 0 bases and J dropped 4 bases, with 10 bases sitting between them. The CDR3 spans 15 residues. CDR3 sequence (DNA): TGTGCCAGCAGTGACTCACTTACAGGTTACAATGAGCAGTTCTTC. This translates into CASSDSLTGYNEQFF.

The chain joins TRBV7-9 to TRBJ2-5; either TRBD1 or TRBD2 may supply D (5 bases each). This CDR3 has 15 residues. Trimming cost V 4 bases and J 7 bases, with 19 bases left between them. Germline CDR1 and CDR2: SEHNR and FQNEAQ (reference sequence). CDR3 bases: TGTGCCAGCAGCTCGATAACTGGGACCGCGACGACCCAGTACTTC. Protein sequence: CASSSITGTATTQYF.

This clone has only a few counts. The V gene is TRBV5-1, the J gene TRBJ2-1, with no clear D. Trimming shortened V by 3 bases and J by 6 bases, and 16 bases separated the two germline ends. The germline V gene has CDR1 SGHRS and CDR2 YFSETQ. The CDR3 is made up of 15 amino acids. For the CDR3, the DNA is TGCGCCAGCAGCTCGAACCCAATCAGTGGCAATGAGCAGTTCTTC. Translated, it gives CASSSNPISGNEQFF.

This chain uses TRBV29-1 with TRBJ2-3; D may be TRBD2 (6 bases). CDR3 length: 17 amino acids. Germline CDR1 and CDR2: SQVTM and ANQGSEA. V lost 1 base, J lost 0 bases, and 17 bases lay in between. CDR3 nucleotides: TGCAGCGTTGAAGGGGTTACCGTGAGCGGGAGCACAGATACGCAGTATTTT. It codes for CSVEGVTVSGSTDTQYF.

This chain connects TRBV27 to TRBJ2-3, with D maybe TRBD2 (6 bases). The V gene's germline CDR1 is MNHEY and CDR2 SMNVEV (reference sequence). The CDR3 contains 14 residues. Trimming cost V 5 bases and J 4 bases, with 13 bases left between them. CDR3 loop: CASSLQLAADTQYF. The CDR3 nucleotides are TGTGCCAGCAGTCTACAACTAGCTGCAGATACGCAGTATTTT.

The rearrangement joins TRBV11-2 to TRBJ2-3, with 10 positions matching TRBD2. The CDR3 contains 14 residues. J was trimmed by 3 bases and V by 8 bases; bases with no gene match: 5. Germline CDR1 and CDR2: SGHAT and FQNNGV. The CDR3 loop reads CASGPGLATDTQYF. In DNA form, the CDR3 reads TGTGCCAGCGGACCGGGACTAGCGACAGATACGCAGTATTTT. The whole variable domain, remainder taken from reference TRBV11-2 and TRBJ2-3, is EAGVAQSPRYKIIEKRQSVAFWCNPISGHATLYWYQQILGQGPKLLIQFQNNGVVDDSQLPKDRFSAERLKGVDSTLKIQPAKLEDSAVYLCASGPGLATDTQYFGPGTRLTVL.

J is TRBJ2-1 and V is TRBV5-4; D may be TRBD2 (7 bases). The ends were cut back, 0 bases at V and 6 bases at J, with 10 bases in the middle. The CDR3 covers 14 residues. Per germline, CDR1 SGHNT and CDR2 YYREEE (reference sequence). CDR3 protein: CASSLGGGANEQFF. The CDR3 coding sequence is TGTGCCAGCAGCTTGGGTGGGGGGGCCAATGAGCAGTTCTTC.

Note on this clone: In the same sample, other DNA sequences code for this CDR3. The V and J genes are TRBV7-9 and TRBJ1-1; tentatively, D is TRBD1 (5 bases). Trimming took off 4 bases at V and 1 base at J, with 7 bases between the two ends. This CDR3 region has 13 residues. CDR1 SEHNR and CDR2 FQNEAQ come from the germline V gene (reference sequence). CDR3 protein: CASSSQENTEAFF. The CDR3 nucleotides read TGTGCCAGCAGCTCACAGGAGAACACTGAAGCTTTCTTT.

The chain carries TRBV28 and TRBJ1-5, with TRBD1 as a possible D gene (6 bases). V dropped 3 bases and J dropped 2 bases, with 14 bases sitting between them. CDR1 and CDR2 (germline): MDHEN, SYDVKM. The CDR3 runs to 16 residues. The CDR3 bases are TGTGCCAGCAGTTTTAGTACCAGGGGACGCAATCAGCCCCAGCATTTT. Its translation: CASSFSTRGRNQPQHF.

CDR3 DNA sequence: TGTGCCAGCAGCTTACAGGGGAATGAAAAACTGTTTTTT. It encodes CASSLQGNEKLFF. The gene calls are TRBV7-9 and TRBJ1-4; D might be TRBD1 (6 bases). Trimming removed 2 bases from V and 5 bases from J, with 6 bases in between. Germline V gene lookup returns CDR1 SEHNR and CDR2 FQNEAQ (reference sequence). The CDR3 consists of 13 residues.

CDR3 sequence: CASLNREGQPQHF. CDR3 nucleotide sequence: TGTGCCAGCCTAAACAGGGAAGGCCAGCCCCAGCATTTT. The chain links TRBV2 to TRBJ1-5, with a weak D call TRBD1 (6 bases). Trimming left V 8 bases short and J 7 bases short, with 15 bases between. Germline CDR1 SNHLY, CDR2 FYNNEI. The CDR3 has 13 amino acids.

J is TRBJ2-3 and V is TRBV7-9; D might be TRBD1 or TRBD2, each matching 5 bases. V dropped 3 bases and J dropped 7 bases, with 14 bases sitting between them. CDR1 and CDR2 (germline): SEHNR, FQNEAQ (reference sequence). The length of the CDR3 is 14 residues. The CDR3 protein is CASSFGSGANTQYF. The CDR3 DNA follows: TGTGCCAGCAGCTTTGGATCCGGGGCGAATACGCAGTATTTT.